This T cell receptor (beta chain) comes out of a study of blood T cell repertoires in COVID-19. The sample holds one count of this clone. Assay used: immunoSEQ multiplex PCR; TCRdb lists only in-frame clones, some missing. The table lists about 210,000 clones, 65% to 90% of them singletons. The V end lost 5 bases, the J end lost 0 bases, and 17 bases lay between the germline ends. Germline V lookup: CDR1 SEHNR, CDR2 FQNEAQ (reference sequence). CDR3 length: 17 amino acids. V and J are TRBV7-9 and TRBJ2-1; perhaps TRBD1 as D (6 bases). The TCR was taken from a woman in her 70s with COVID-19, enrolled during active disease. The specimen was peripheral blood. The CDR3, as DNA: TGTGCCAGCAGCCACAGGGCAGGCGACAGCTCCTACAATGAGCAGTTCTTC. Amino acids: CASSHRAGDSSYNEQFF.